The 24 T cell receptor beta chains below were found in one sample sequenced in a study of response to subunit inactivated influenza vaccine. MiXCR was run by TCRdb on the RT-PCR reads, yielding one entry per CDR3 protein. The table shows about 780,000 distinct CDR3 sequences, with about 18% occurring only once. The source material was PBMCs from blood, sampled 5 days after vaccination. The receptors stem from a man over 45 who received an inactivated influenza vaccine.

This clonotype was observed a few times. The chain recombines TRBV7-2 with TRBJ2-2, with 7 nucleotides matching TRBD2. After removal of 5 bases from V and 5 bases from J, the junction contained 11 bases not matched to a gene. This CDR3 is built from 16 residues. Germline lookup yields CDR1 SGHTA and CDR2 FQGNSA. In DNA form, the CDR3 reads TGTGCCAGCAGCATGATGGGCGGGAGAGGGACCGGGGAGCTGTTTTTT. Residues: CASSMMGGRGTGELFF.

The rearrangement joins TRBV10-3 to TRBJ2-7, with D unclear. CDR1 ENHRY and CDR2 SYGVKD come from the germline V gene. The CDR3 covers 13 residues. V lost 2 bases, J lost 3 bases, and 8 bases lay in between. The CDR3 here is CAISEGRNYEQYF. DNA of the CDR3: TGTGCCATCAGTGAGGGCAGAAACTACGAGCAGTACTTC.

This rearrangement joins TRBV27 to TRBJ2-6, with D possibly matching TRBD1 (5 bases). The V gene lost 2 bases and the J gene lost 4 bases, with 12 bases spanning the gap. Germline-derived CDR1 and CDR2 are MNHEY and SMNVEV (reference sequence). The CDR3 length is 16 residues. The CDR3 sequence: CASSLMLGAGANVLTF. CDR3 nucleotides: TGTGCCAGCAGTTTAATGTTAGGGGCCGGGGCCAACGTCCTGACTTTC.

The chain employs TRBV7-9 and TRBJ2-7; possibly TRBD2 for D (6 bases). CDR3 length equals 13 residues. The germline CDR1 and CDR2 sequences are SEHNR and FQNEAQ (reference sequence). V was shortened by 5 bases and J by 3 bases, with 11 bases between the two germline ends. CDR3 sequence (DNA): TGTGCCAGCAGCCAGACTAGGGACTACGAGCAGTACTTC. Translation: CASSQTRDYEQYF.

The V and J genes are TRBV25-1 and TRBJ2-4; 7 bases match TRBD2. Germline assignment: CDR1 MGHDK and CDR2 SYGVNS. There are 15 residues in the CDR3. V trimming: 3 bases; J trimming: 1 base; junction bases outside the gene matches: 3. Written as DNA, the CDR3 is TGTGCCAGCAGTGACCTAGCGGATGCCAAAAACATTCAGTACTTC. Residues: CASSDLADAKNIQYF. Full variable domain (missing parts from reference TRBV25-1 and TRBJ2-4): EADIYQTPRYLVIGTGKKITLECSQTMGHDKMYWYQQDPGMELHLIHYSYGVNSTEKGDLSSESTVSRIRTEHFPLTLESARPSHTSQYLCASSDLADAKNIQYFGAGTRLSVL.

This clonotype was counted ten times or more. The chain joins TRBV12-3 or TRBV12-4 to TRBJ2-3; TRBD1 agrees at 9 bases. This CDR3 is 14 amino acids long. J gave up 6 bases and V 3 bases, and 4 bases lay outside the gene matches. CDR3: CASSFGGQGDTQYF. CDR3 DNA sequence: TGTGCCAGCAGTTTCGGGGGACAGGGCGATACGCAGTATTTT.

The rearrangement links TRBV7-9 to TRBJ1-2; no clear D gene. The germline V gene has CDR1 SEHNR and CDR2 FQNEAQ (reference sequence). Trimming left V 3 bases short and J 4 bases short, with 9 bases between. The CDR3 totals 13 residues. CDR3 loop: CASSFSPPYGYTF. In nucleotides, the CDR3 is TGTGCCAGCAGCTTCTCGCCTCCCTATGGCTACACCTTC.

The sample holds many counts of this clonotype. The V and J genes are TRBV7-8 and TRBJ2-1; 8 nucleotides agree with TRBD2. The ends lost 2 bases at V and 6 bases at J; junction bases unmatched: 12. Germline V CDR1 and CDR2: SGHVS, FQNEAQ. CDR3 length: 17 residues. The CDR3 protein is CASSLRAASGGPNEQFF. The CDR3 nucleotides read TGTGCCAGCAGCTTAAGGGCTGCGAGCGGGGGCCCCAATGAGCAGTTCTTC. The variable domain in full, completed from reference TRBV7-8 and TRBJ2-1, reads GAGVSQSPRYKVAKRGQDVALRCDPISGHVSLFWYQQALGQGPEFLTYFQNEAQLDKSGLPSDRFFAERPEGSVSTLKIQRTQQEDSAVYLCASSLRAASGGPNEQFFGPGTRLTVL.

Only one count was recorded for this clonotype. The chain couples TRBV29-1 to TRBJ2-1, with D unresolved. Germline V gives CDR1 SQVTM, CDR2 ANQGSEA. The length of the CDR3 is 11 residues. Trimming cost V 7 bases and J 7 bases, with 11 bases left between them. In DNA, the CDR3 is TGCAGCGCCCTGGGAACGAATGAGCAGTTCTTC. As protein: CSALGTNEQFF.

The gene calls are TRBV20-1 and TRBJ2-7; D is ambiguous. Germline V lookup: CDR1 DFQATT, CDR2 SNEGSKA (reference sequence). V lost 2 bases and J 6 bases, leaving 5 bases between the germline ends. The CDR3 runs 10 residues. The CDR3 bases are TGCAGTGCTAGAATTGGCGAGCAGTACTTC. Protein: CSARIGEQYF.

J is TRBJ2-5 and V is TRBV2; a weak D match, TRBD1 (5 bases). Trimming left V 0 bases short and J 3 bases short, with 17 bases between. Germline assignment: CDR1 SNHLY and CDR2 FYNNEI. This CDR3 spans 17 amino acids. CDR3 bases: TGTGCCAGCAGTGAAGCGCTTCCTTTGGGGCCAAAAGAGACCCAGTACTTC. It codes for CASSEALPLGPKETQYF.

The chain has TRBV15 and TRBJ2-5; the match to TRBD2 covers 8 bases. With 1 base clipped from V and 5 bases from J, the junction kept 9 bases outside the gene matches. Germline V gene sequence: CDR1 LNHNV, CDR2 YYDKDF (reference sequence). This CDR3 has 16 amino acids. CDR3 sequence: CATSRGPAGGRETQYF. The DNA for the CDR3 is TGTGCCACCAGCAGAGGACCGGCGGGAGGCCGGGAGACCCAGTACTTC.

This clonotype was counted a single time. This chain connects TRBV7-2 to TRBJ2-3, with TRBD1 as a possible D gene (5 bases). Per the germline V gene, CDR1 is SGHTA and CDR2 is FQGNSA. The CDR3 is made up of 17 amino acids. V was cut by 2 bases and J by 2 bases, with 17 bases left in between. As DNA, the CDR3 is TGTGCCAGCAGCTTATCCAGGACACGACTTCACACAGATACGCAGTATTTT. This encodes CASSLSRTRLHTDTQYF.

J is TRBJ2-5 and V is TRBV7-2, with TRBD2 matching over 7 bases. With 4 bases clipped from V and 4 bases from J, the junction kept 6 bases outside the gene matches. Germline V gene sequence: CDR1 SGHTA, CDR2 FQGNSA. The CDR3 runs to 14 residues. The CDR3 protein is CASSSRAGVETQYF. CDR3 bases: TGTGCCAGCAGCTCGAGGGCGGGGGTAGAGACCCAGTACTTC.

The chain is built from TRBV7-3 and TRBJ2-1, with 7 nucleotides matching TRBD2. The CDR3 is 15 amino acids. The V segment lost 1 base and the J segment 5 bases; nucleotides outside the gene matches: 5. Germline V CDR1 and CDR2: SGHTA, FQGTGA. CDR3 sequence reads: CASSLSGSENNEQFF. CDR3 DNA sequence: TGTGCCAGCAGCTTAAGCGGGAGTGAGAACAATGAGCAGTTCTTC.

The V call is TRBV11-2, the J call TRBJ1-2; TRBD1 agrees at 7 bases. The CDR3 runs to 16 residues. J was trimmed by 4 bases and V by 4 bases; bases with no gene match: 12. CDR1 SGHAT and CDR2 FQNNGV come from the germline V gene. CDR3 DNA sequence: TGTGCCAGCAGCTCGATCTTCCGGGACAGAGGCTATGGCTACACCTTC. Its translation is CASSSIFRDRGYGYTF.

The table lists this clonotype with many counts. V gene TRBV10-3 combines with J gene TRBJ2-2; 7 nucleotides line up with TRBD1. Germline CDR1 reads ENHRY; CDR2 reads SYGVKD. V lost 10 bases to trimming and J lost 2 bases; unmatched junction nucleotides: 7. This CDR3 has 14 amino acids. CDR3 DNA: TGTGCCAACCGGGACAGCGCCAACACCGGGGAGCTGTTTTTT. It encodes CANRDSANTGELFF.

The chain combines TRBV27 with TRBJ2-1; D tentatively fits TRBD1 or TRBD2 (5 bases each). This CDR3 spans 16 amino acids. Germline CDR1 reads MNHEY; CDR2 reads SMNVEV (reference sequence). Trimming removed 5 bases at V and 0 bases at J, with 14 bases between. The CDR3 loop is CASSIIVGTSYNEQFF. For the CDR3, the DNA is TGTGCCAGCAGTATCATAGTGGGGACCTCCTACAATGAGCAGTTCTTC.

This rearrangement joins TRBV6-1 to TRBJ1-2, with no clear D. Germline loops: CDR1 MNHNS, CDR2 SASEGT. CDR3 length: 15 amino acids. The ends were cut back, 1 base at V and 3 bases at J, with 12 bases in the middle. The CDR3 region has the DNA TGTGCCAGCAGTGAAGGGCCTCCGCTGGACTATGGCTACACCTTC. Protein product: CASSEGPPLDYGYTF.

CDR3 amino acids: CASSRGLAGGSPPEDEQYF. CDR3 sequence (DNA): TGCGCCAGCAGCCGCGGACTAGCGGGAGGTTCCCCCCCTGAAGACGAGCAGTACTTC. The chain has TRBV4-3 and TRBJ2-7, with 14 bases lining up with TRBD2. J lost 5 bases, V lost 4 bases, and 16 bases had no gene match. CDR1 is LGHNA, CDR2 YSLEER, per germline. CDR3 length: 19 residues.

The chain employs TRBV3-1 and TRBJ1-2, with D maybe TRBD1 (5 bases). V was cut by 4 bases and J by 3 bases, with 12 bases left in between. Germline V lookup: CDR1 LGHDT, CDR2 YNNKEL (reference sequence). CDR3 size: 14 residues. The CDR3 protein is CASSPEARDYGYTF. In DNA form, the CDR3 reads TGTGCCAGCAGCCCCGAAGCCAGGGACTATGGCTACACCTTC.

The CDR3 sequence is CASSSSLDEETQYF. The DNA of the CDR3 is TGTGCCAGCAGCTCCTCCTTGGACGAAGAGACCCAGTACTTC. This chain joins TRBV7-8 and TRBJ2-5; D call uncertain. The V end lost 4 bases, the J end lost 3 bases, and 12 bases lay between the germline ends. Germline V gives CDR1 SGHVS, CDR2 FQNEAQ. The CDR3 spans 14 residues.

The chain combines TRBV5-1 with TRBJ2-5; TRBD1 aligns across 8 bases. Per germline, CDR1 SGHRS and CDR2 YFSETQ. The CDR3 covers 17 residues. J was trimmed by 2 bases and V by 4 bases; bases with no gene match: 13. The CDR3 coding sequence is TGCGCCAGCAGCCCACGGGACAGGTTGCGACATCAAGAGACCCAGTACTTC. It translates to CASSPRDRLRHQETQYF.

This clonotype came up a few times. The V gene is TRBV29-1, the J gene TRBJ2-7; 10 bases fit TRBD1. The germline V gene encodes CDR1 SQVTM and CDR2 ANQGSEA. J was trimmed by 2 bases and V by 1 base; bases with no gene match: 14. This CDR3 region has 18 residues. The CDR3 DNA is TGCAGCGTTGAAGCCCCTCCGGGACAGGGGTTCGGGCCCTACGAGCAGTACTTC. This codes for CSVEAPPGQGFGPYEQYF.